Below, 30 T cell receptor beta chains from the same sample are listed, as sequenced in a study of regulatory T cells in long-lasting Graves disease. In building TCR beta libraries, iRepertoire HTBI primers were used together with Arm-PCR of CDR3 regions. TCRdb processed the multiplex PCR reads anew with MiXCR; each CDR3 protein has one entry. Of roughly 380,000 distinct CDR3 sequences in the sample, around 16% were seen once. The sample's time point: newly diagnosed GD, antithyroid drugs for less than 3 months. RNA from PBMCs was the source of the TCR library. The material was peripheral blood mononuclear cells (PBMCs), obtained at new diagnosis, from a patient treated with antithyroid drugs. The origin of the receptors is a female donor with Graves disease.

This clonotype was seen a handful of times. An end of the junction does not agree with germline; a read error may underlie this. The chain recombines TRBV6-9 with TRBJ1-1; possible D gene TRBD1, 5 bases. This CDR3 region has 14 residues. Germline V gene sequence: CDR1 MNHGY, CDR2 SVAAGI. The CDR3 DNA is TGTGCCTGCAGTTACGGGACGTACGCAAAAGAAGCTTTCTTT. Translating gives CACSYGTYAKEAFF.

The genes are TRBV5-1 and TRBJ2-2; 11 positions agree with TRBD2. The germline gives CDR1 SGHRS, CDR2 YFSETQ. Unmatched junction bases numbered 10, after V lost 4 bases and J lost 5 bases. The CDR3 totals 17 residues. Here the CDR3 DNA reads TGCGCCAGCAGCCCCTCGGGGCTAGCGGGAGGAACCGGGGAGCTGTTTTTT. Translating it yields CASSPSGLAGGTGELFF. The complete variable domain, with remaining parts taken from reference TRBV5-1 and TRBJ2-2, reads KAGVTQTPRYLIKTRGQQVTLSCSPISGHRSVSWYQQTPGQGLQFLFEYFSETQRNKGNFPGRFSGRQFSNSRSEMNVSTLELGDSALYLCASSPSGLAGGTGELFFGEGSRLTVL.

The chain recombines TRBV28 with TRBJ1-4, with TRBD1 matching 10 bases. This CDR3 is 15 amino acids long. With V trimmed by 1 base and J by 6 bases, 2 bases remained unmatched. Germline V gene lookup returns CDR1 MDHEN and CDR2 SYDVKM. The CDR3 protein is CASSLLGTGDEKLFF. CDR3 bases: TGTGCCAGCAGTTTATTGGGGACAGGGGATGAAAAACTGTTTTTT.

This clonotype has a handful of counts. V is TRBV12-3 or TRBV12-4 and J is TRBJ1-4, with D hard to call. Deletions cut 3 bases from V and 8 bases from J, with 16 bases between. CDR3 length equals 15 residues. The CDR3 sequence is CASSFPQVLSEKLFF. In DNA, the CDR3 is TGTGCCAGCAGTTTTCCTCAGGTTCTTAGCGAAAAACTGTTTTTT.

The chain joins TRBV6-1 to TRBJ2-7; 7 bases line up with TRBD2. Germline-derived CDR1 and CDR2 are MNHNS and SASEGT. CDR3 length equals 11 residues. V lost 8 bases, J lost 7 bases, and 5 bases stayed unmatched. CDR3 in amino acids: CASSRGEEQYF. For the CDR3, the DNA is TGTGCCAGCTCCCGGGGGGAAGAGCAGTACTTC.

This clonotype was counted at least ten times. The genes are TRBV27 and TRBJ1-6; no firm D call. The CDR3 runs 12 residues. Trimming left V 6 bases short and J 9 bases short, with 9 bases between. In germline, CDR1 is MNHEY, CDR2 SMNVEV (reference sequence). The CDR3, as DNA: TGTGCCAGCAGGGAAGGTGGTTCACCCCTCCACTTT. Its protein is CASREGGSPLHF.

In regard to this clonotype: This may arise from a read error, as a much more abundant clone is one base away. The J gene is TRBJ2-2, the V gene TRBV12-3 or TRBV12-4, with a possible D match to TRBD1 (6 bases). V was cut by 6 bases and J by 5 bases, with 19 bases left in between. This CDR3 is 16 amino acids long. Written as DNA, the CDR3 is TGTGCCAGCAGACCCCTGGGGACATGGAAAACCGGGGAGCTGTTTTTT. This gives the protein CASRPLGTWKTGELFF.

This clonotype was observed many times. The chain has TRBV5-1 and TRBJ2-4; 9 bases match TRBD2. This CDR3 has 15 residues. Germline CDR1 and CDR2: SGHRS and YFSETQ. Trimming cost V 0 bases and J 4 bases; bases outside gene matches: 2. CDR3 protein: CASSLVSGGKNIQYF. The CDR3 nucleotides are TGCGCCAGCAGCTTGGTCAGCGGGGGGAAAAACATTCAGTACTTC.

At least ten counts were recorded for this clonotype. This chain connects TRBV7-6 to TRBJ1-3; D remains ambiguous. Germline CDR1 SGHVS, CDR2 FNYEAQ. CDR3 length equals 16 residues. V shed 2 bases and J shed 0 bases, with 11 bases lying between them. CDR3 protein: CASSLLAASSGNTIYF. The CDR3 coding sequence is TGTGCCAGCAGCTTACTGGCAGCGTCCTCTGGAAACACCATATATTTT. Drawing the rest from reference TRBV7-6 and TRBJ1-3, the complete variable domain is GAGVSQSPRYKVTKRGQDVALRCDPISGHVSLYWYRQALGQGPEFLTYFNYEAQQDKSGLPNDRFSAERPEGSISTLTIQRTEQRDSAMYRCASSLLAASSGNTIYFGEGSWLTVV.

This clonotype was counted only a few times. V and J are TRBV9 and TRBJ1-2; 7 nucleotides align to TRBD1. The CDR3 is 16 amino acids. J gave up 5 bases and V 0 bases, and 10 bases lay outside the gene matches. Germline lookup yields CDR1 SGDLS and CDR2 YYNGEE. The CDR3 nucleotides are TGTGCCAGCAGCGTAGACTCCAGGGGGGGCAGTTATGGCTACACCTTC. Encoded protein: CASSVDSRGGSYGYTF.

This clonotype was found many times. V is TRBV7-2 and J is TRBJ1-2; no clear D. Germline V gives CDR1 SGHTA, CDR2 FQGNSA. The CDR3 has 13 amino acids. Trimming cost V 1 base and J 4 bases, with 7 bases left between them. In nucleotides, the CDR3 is TGTGCCAGCAGCTTAGTGGTCTTCTATGGCTACACCTTC. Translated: CASSLVVFYGYTF.

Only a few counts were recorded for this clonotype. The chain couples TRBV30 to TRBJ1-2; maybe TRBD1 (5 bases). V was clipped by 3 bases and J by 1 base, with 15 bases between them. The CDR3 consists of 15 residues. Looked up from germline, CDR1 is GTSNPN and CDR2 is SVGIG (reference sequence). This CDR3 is CAWSAGTDSNYGYTF. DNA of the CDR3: TGTGCCTGGAGCGCAGGAACCGACAGTAACTATGGCTACACCTTC.

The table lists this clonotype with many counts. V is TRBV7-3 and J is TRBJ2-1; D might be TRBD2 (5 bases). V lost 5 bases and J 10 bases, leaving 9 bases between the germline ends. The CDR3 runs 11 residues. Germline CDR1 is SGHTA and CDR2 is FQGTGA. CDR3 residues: CASSPPGEQFF. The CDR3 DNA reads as TGTGCCAGCAGCCCTCCGGGAGAGCAGTTCTTC.

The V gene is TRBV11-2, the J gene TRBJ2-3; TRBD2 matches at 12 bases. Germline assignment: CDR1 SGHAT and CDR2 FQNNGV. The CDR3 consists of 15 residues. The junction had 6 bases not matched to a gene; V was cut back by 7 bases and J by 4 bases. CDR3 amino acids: CASTFGLAGPDTQYF. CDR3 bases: TGTGCCAGCACCTTCGGACTAGCGGGACCAGATACGCAGTATTTT.

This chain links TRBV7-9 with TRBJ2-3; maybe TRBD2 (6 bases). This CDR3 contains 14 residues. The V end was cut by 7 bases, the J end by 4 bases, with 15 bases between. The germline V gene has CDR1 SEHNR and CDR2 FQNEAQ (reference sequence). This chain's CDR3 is CASTPGLGADTQYF. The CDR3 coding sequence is TGTGCCAGCACTCCGGGACTGGGGGCAGATACGCAGTATTTT.

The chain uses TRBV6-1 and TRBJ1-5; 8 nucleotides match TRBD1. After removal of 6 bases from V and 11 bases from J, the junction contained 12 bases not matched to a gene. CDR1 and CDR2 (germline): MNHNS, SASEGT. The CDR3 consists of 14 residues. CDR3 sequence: CASRPTSGQGAQHF. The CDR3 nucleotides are TGTGCCAGCAGGCCAACCTCAGGACAGGGTGCCCAGCATTTT.

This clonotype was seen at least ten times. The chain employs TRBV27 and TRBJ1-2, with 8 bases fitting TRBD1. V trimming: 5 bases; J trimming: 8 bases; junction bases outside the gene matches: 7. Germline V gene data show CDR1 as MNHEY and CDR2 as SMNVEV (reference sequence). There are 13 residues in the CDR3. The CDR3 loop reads CASSIDRGWGYTF. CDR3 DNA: TGTGCCAGCAGTATCGACAGGGGATGGGGCTACACCTTC.

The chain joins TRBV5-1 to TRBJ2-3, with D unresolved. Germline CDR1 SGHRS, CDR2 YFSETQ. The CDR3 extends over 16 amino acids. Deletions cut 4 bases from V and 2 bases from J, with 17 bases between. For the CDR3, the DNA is TGCGCCAGCAGCGGTGGCCCAAAACAGAACACAGATACGCAGTATTTT. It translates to CASSGGPKQNTDTQYF.

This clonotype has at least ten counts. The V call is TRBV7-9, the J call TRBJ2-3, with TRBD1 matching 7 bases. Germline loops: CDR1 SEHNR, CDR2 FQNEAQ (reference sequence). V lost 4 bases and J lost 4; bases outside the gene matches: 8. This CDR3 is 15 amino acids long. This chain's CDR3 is CASSSPTGSPDTQYF. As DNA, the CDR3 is TGTGCCAGCAGCTCCCCGACAGGGAGCCCAGATACGCAGTATTTT.

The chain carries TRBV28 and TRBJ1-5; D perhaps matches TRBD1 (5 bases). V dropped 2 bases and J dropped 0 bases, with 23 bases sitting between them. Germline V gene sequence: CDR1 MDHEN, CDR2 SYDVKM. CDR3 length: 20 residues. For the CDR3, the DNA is TGTGCCAGCAGTTTAGGGCAGGGACCCCTAACCGTTTATAGCAATCAGCCCCAGCATTTT. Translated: CASSLGQGPLTVYSNQPQHF.

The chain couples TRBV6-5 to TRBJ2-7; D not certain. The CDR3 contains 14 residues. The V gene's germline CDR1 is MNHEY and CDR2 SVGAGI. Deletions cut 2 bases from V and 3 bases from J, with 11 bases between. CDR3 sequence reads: CASSYGGTDYEQYF. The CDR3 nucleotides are TGTGCCAGCAGTTACGGTGGCACAGACTACGAGCAGTACTTC.

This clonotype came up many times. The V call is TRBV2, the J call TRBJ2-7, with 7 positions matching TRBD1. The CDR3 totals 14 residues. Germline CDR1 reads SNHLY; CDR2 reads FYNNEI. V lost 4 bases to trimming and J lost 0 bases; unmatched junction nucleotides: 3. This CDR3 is CASSVDRSSYEQYF. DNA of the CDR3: TGTGCCAGCAGTGTGGACAGGAGCTCCTACGAGCAGTACTTC.

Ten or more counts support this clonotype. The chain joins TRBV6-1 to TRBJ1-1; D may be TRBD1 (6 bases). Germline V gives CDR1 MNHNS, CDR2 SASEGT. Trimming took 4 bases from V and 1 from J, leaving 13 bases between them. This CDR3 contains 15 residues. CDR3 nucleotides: TGTGCCAGCAGTGTTTCGGGACACTCGAACACTGAAGCTTTCTTT. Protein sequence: CASSVSGHSNTEAFF.

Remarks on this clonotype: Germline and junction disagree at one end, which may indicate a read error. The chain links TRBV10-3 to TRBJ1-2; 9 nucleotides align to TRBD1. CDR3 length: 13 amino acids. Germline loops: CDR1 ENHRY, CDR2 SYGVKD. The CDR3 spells CASSREQGASYTF. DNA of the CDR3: TGTGCCAGCAGTCGCGAACAGGGGGCCAGCTACACCTTC.

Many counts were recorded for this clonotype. DNA of the CDR3: TGTGCCAGCGGAACAGACCGAGCTAACTATGGCTACACCTTC. This encodes CASGTDRANYGYTF. The V call is TRBV6-1, the J call TRBJ1-2; D is undetermined. Germline values: CDR1 MNHNS, CDR2 SASEGT. There are 14 residues in the CDR3. Trimming stripped 8 bases from V and 0 bases from J, with 13 bases between.

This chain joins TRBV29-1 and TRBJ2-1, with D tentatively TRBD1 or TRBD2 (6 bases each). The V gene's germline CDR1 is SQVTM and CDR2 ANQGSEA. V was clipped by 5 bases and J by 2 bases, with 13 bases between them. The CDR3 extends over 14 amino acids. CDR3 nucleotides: TGCAGCGTTTTGATGGGGGGCCCCTACAATGAGCAGTTCTTC. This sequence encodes CSVLMGGPYNEQFF.

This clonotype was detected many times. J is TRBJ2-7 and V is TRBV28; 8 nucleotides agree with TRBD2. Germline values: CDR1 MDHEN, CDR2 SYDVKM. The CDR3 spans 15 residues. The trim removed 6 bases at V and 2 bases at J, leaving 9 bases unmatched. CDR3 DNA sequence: TGTGCCAGCAGCCTGCCTGCGGGAGGACCCTACGAGCAGTACTTC. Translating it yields CASSLPAGGPYEQYF.

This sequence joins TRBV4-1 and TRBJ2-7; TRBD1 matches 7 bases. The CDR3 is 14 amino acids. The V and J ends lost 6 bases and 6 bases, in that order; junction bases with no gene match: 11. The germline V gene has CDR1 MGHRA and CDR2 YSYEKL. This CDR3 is CASSYRTGDSEQYF. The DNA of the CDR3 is TGCGCCAGCAGTTACCGGACAGGAGATTCCGAGCAGTACTTC.

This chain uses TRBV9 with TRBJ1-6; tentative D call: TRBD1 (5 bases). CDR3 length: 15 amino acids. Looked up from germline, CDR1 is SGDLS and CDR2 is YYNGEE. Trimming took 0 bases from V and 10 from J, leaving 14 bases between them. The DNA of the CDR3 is TGTGCCAGCAGCGTAGCTACAAGGGGAGGCTCACCCCTCCACTTT. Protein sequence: CASSVATRGGSPLHF.

The CDR3 spells CASSPWTGVIQPQHF. The CDR3 nucleotides are TGTGCCAGCAGCCCCTGGACAGGGGTGATTCAGCCCCAGCATTTT. The V and J genes are TRBV7-2 and TRBJ1-5; 9 bases are a match to TRBD1. The CDR3 extends over 15 amino acids. V gave up 5 bases and J gave up 6 bases; unmatched junction bases: 8. CDR1 and CDR2 from the germline V gene are SGHTA and FQGNSA. The variable domain in full, with the rest retrieved from reference TRBV7-2 and TRBJ1-5, is GAGVSQSPSNKVTEKGKDVELRCDPISGHTALYWYRQSLGQGLEFLIYFQGNSAPDKSGLPSDRFSAERTGGSVSTLTIQRTQQEDSAVYLCASSPWTGVIQPQHFGDGTRLSIL.